This T cell receptor beta chain was recorded in a study of cytotoxic CD8 clonotypes in ibrutinib-treated CLL. Study-level background: The patient breakdown showed fewer than twelve relapsed/refractory and some 14 treatment-naive cases, with under 18 IGHV unmutated. Response samples were drawn at a median of about twelve months of treatment, range 6 to 36.

The V end lost 0 bases, the J end lost 2 bases, and 8 bases lay between the germline ends. This CDR3 has 14 amino acids. Germline assignment: CDR1 SGHTA and CDR2 FQGNSA. TCR beta library input comprised roughly 2.2 micrograms of genomic DNA from cryopreserved PBMCs. The assay was immunoSEQ multiplex PCR, and TCRdb's table has in-frame clones only and misses some. The sample holds hundreds of thousands of clones, 67% seen once. The clonotype was recovered from a human donor with chronic lymphocytic leukemia. The chain employs TRBV7-2 and TRBJ2-7; D unresolved. The specimen was PBMCs, collected after 36 months of ibrutinib treatment. This CDR3 is CASSLADTTYEQYF. The DNA of the CDR3 is TGTGCCAGCAGCTTAGCTGACACTACCTACGAGCAGTACTTC.